The source of this TCR beta chain is a study of blood T cell repertoires in COVID-19. Background on the study: T cells, B-cell-depleted T cells, or PBMCs supplied cDNA or gDNA.

Per the original methods: Amplification of reference gene primers was used by the study to estimate nucleated cell counts. Clones were sequenced by immunoSEQ multiplex PCR, and TCRdb holds only the in-frame ones, with some missing. The DNA gave D and trimming, while V, J and clone size come from that table. Among a few hundred thousand clones listed, roughly 90% were seen once. This clone came up a few times. Sequenced input: peripheral blood. This TCR derives from a woman aged 30 to 39 with COVID-19, enrolled during active disease.

Here the CDR3 reads CASSVTGVGYEQYF. The CDR3 bases are TGTGCCAGCAGCGTGACAGGGGTGGGCTACGAGCAGTACTTC. This chain uses TRBV9 with TRBJ2-7, with 8 bases that match TRBD1. The germline V gene has CDR1 SGDLS and CDR2 YYNGEE. The CDR3 sequence is 14 residues long. J was trimmed by 3 bases and V by 2 bases; bases with no gene match: 4. The complete variable domain, with remaining parts taken from reference TRBV9 and TRBJ2-7, reads DSGVTQTPKHLITATGQRVTLRCSPRSGDLSVYWYQQSLDQGLQFLIQYYNGEERAKGNILERFSAQQFPDLHSELNLSSLELGDSALYFCASSVTGVGYEQYFGPGTRLTVT.